This T cell receptor (beta chain) was identified during a study of CD8+ T cells in alopecia areata. Study-wide findings and caveats: Mouse data revealed clearer TCR sharing than patient data did, a gap possibly tied to HLA. For baseline CD8+ expansion, any link to response stays uncertain with one nonresponder.

The germline V gene has CDR1 MNHEY and CDR2 SMNVEV (reference sequence). This CDR3 is 14 amino acids long. V gave up 3 bases and J gave up 2 bases, with 10 bases separating them. Following extraction, RNA underwent reverse transcription to cDNA, which served as the sequencing template. Repertoires were generated with immunoSEQ multiplex PCR, while TCRdb's copy carries only in-frame clones and drops some. Of over 150,000 clones listed, 58% are singletons. About this clone itself: Its target is not known.

Treatment specified: oral pan-JAK inhibitor, 5-10 mg twice daily. Those with alopecia areata gave lesional scalp punch biopsies and peripheral blood. This clonotype originated in a human donor with alopecia areata. V gene TRBV27 combines with J gene TRBJ1-1; a possible D gene is TRBD1 (6 bases). Sequenced here: CD4+ T cells sorted from blood, sampled at week 24, from a patient treated with tofacitinib. CDR3 DNA: TGTGCCAGCAGTTTCACAGGGAGTAACACTGAAGCTTTCTTT. Protein sequence: CASSFTGSNTEAFF.